A selection of T cell receptor beta chains follows, all from one sample in a study of shared clonotypes between healthy human individuals. Assay used: immunoSEQ multiplex PCR; TCRdb lists only in-frame clones, some missing. Among fewer than 400,000 clones, less than 85% were seen once, and the ten largest hold about a tenth. The sample consisted of memory CD4+ T cells sorted from blood. These receptor sequences come from a man aged 25 to 45 in good health. Both conserved end residues are part of each CDR3. Fields, in order: J gene, D gene, V gene, CDR3 length, clone size, CDR3 DNA, CDR3 protein. D genes are given only for firm matches. Clone size is stated in some rows and not others, as once, few, many or a class when expanded.

>TRBJ2-5|TRBD1|TRBV10-2|17|once
TGCGCCAGCAGTGAGTCGATCAGGACAGGGTACCAAGAGACCCAGTACTTC
CASSESIRTGYQETQYF
>TRBJ2-7|-|TRBV15|13|-
TGTGCCACCAGCAGCCGGGGCGAGAGGGAGCAGTACTTC
CATSSRGEREQYF
>TRBJ1-2|TRBD1|TRBV27|12|once
TGTGCCAGCAGTACGACAGGGGCTGGCTACACCTTC
CASSTTGAGYTF
>TRBJ1-1|TRBD1|TRBV5-1|15|-
TGCGCCAGCAGCACGGGACAGCTTGGCAACACTGAAGCTTTCTTT
CASSTGQLGNTEAFF
>TRBJ2-7|TRBD1|TRBV6-1|13|-
TGTGCCAGCAGTGAAAACCAGGGGGACGAGCAGTACTTC
CASSENQGDEQYF
>TRBJ1-2|-|TRBV2|14|-
TGTGCCAAGGGACCCCCCGTTCCGACCTATGGCTACACCTTC
CAKGPPVPTYGYTF
>TRBJ2-1|-|TRBV11-3|13|-
TGTGCCAGCAGCTTAGAAGGCGGAAATGAGCAGTTCTTC
CASSLEGGNEQFF
>TRBJ2-5|-|TRBV19|14|-
TGTGCCAGTAGTATGACCCACACCCAAGAGACCCAGTACTTC
CASSMTHTQETQYF
>TRBJ2-1|-|TRBV5-6|13|-
TGTGCCAGCAGCCTGACCCTTCCAGGGGCGAGGTTCTTC
CASSLTLPGARFF
>TRBJ1-5|-|TRBV6-4|13|-
TGTGCCAGCAGCTCCTATCAGGGACAGCCCCAGCATTTT
CASSSYQGQPQHF
>TRBJ1-1|-|TRBV28|14|-
TGTGCCAGCACCTTGACCAATAGGAACACTGAAGCTTTCTTT
CASTLTNRNTEAFF
>TRBJ2-5|-|TRBV27|18|-
TGTGCCAGCAGTTCCGGTCGGTGGGCAGGGGAGTACCAAGAGACCCAGTACTTC
CASSSGRWAGEYQETQYF
>TRBJ2-7|-|TRBV2|14|-
TGTGCCAGCAGAGCTCCGGGTACCCCCTACGAGCAGTACTTC
CASRAPGTPYEQYF
>TRBJ2-2|TRBD1|TRBV5-1|15|-
TGCGCCAGCCGCGGACAGGGGGCTCACACCGGGGAGCTGTTTTTT
CASRGQGAHTGELFF
>TRBJ2-3|-|TRBV10-3|16|-
TGTGCCATCAAGGGGGGGAGGGCCGACTTCGGAGATACGCAGTATTTT
CAIKGGRADFGDTQYF
>TRBJ2-5|-|TRBV5-5|16|-
TGTGCTAGCAGCTCACAGGGTTTTTCATTCCGGGAGACCCAGTACTTC
CASSSQGFSFRETQYF
>TRBJ2-3|-|TRBV29-1|11|-
TGCAGCGTTTTATCATCAGATACGCAGTATTTT
CSVLSSDTQYF
>TRBJ2-5|-|TRBV9|13|few
TGTGCCAGCAGCGCGGGCCTGGCAGAGACCCAGTACTTC
CASSAGLAETQYF
>TRBJ2-2|-|TRBV7-9|15|-
TGTGCCAGCAGCCGCAAAGTACAGGGCACCGGGGAGCTGTTTTTT
CASSRKVQGTGELFF
>TRBJ2-1|-|TRBV2|13|-
TGTGCCAGCAGTAAAGAAAGATCACATGAGCAGTTCTTC
CASSKERSHEQFF
>TRBJ2-2|-|TRBV5-4|13|once
TGTGCCAGCAGCTTGGTTCACACCGGGGAGCTGTTTTTT
CASSLVHTGELFF
>TRBJ2-7|TRBD2|TRBV2|12|-
TGTGCCAGCGGGGGGAGGGCCTACGAGCAGTACTTC
CASGGRAYEQYF
>TRBJ2-3|TRBD1|TRBV10-3|16|few
TGTGCCATCAGTGGGTTGGGGGACAGGAGCACAGATACGCAGTATTTT
CAISGLGDRSTDTQYF
>TRBJ1-2|-|TRBV21-1|13|-
TGTGCCAGCAGCAACAGTACAGTGAATGGCTACACCTTC
CASSNSTVNGYTF
>TRBJ1-2|-|TRBV13|15|once
TGTGCCAGCAGCTTAGAACGGACAGTGAACTATGGCTACACCTTC
CASSLERTVNYGYTF
>TRBJ1-5|-|TRBV18|14|-
TGTGCCAGCTCACCAGGCTTCGGCAATCAGCCCCAGCATTTT
CASSPGFGNQPQHF
>TRBJ2-7|-|TRBV10-3|14|-
TGTGCCATCAGTGAGGGCACCCGATTAGAGGAGCAGTACTTC
CAISEGTRLEEQYF
>TRBJ1-1|-|TRBV11-2|13|-
TGTGCCAGCAGCCCACAGGTGGTTATTGAAGCTTTCTTT
CASSPQVVIEAFF
>TRBJ2-1|-|TRBV12-2|18|-
TGTGCAAGTCGCTTAGCGAGGGAGGCGGGAGGGCCATACAATGAGCAGTTCTTC
CASRLAREAGGPYNEQFF
>TRBJ2-7|TRBD1|TRBV9|15|few
TGTGCCAGCAGTGGACAGGGAAATTCTGAGGACGAGCAGTACTTC
CASSGQGNSEDEQYF
>TRBJ2-6|TRBD1|TRBV5-1|17|few
TGCGCCAGCAGCTTGGTTACAGGGGTGACTGGGGCCAACGTCCTGACTTTC
CASSLVTGVTGANVLTF
>TRBJ1-3|-|TRBV5-1|15|-
TGCGCCAGCAGCCCCCCAAGCAACCAGGGAAACACCATATATTTT
CASSPPSNQGNTIYF
>TRBJ2-5|TRBD2|TRBV7-2|17|-
TGTGCCAGCAGCTCCCCTAGAGGGAGCGGGAGTTTGGAGACCCAGTACTTC
CASSSPRGSGSLETQYF
>TRBJ2-2|-|TRBV5-7|12|few
TGTGCCAGCAGCCTAGCGACCGGGGAGCTGTTTTTT
CASSLATGELFF
>TRBJ1-1|-|TRBV18|16|-
TGTGCCAGCTCGCCCACCCCCCCTAGATTGGACACTGAAGCTTTCTTT
CASSPTPPRLDTEAFF
>TRBJ2-1|-|TRBV2|11|-
TGTGCCGGGGCAGGATACAATGAGCAGTTCTTC
CAGAGYNEQFF
>TRBJ1-1|-|TRBV10-2|14|-
TGCGCCAGCAGGCAGGGGTATGTGAACACTGAAGCTTTCTTT
CASRQGYVNTEAFF
>TRBJ2-7|-|TRBV2|13|-
TGTGCCAGCTGTTTTGCAGGGACCTACGAGCAGTACTTC
CASCFAGTYEQYF
>TRBJ2-7|-|TRBV4-1|16|-
TGCGCCAGCAGCCCATCGGTCGGGACCGCAACTTTCATCAGTTGCTTC
CASSPSVGTATFISCF
>TRBJ2-1|-|TRBV5-4|15|-
TGTGCCAGCAGCCCATCAAACCCGTATAACGGGGGGCTGTTCTTC
CASSPSNPYNGGLFF
>TRBJ2-2|-|TRBV11-2|14|-
TGTGCCAGCAGCTTAGATGATACTTCCGGGGAGCTGTTTTTT
CASSLDDTSGELFF
>TRBJ2-5|-|TRBV18|15|few
TGTGCCAGCTCACACCCTAGACAGTACCAAGAGACCCAGTACTTC
CASSHPRQYQETQYF
>TRBJ2-7|-|TRBV5-4|13|-
TGTGCCAGCAGTTTTGGGATCTTTTACGAGCAGTACTTC
CASSFGIFYEQYF
>TRBJ2-5|-|TRBV2|12|few
TGTGCCAGCAGTCCCTTGCAAGAGACCCAGTACTTC
CASSPLQETQYF
>TRBJ2-7|-|TRBV12-2|14|-
TGTGCAAGTCGACGGAAGTCGACAGGAATCGAGCAGTACTTC
CASRRKSTGIEQYF
>TRBJ1-2|TRBD1|TRBV4-3|15|-
TGCGCCAGCAGCCCCACAGGGGGCTATGGCTATGGCTACACCTTC
CASSPTGGYGYGYTF
>TRBJ1-4|-|TRBV18|16|-
TGTGCCAGCTCACCATTACAGCGAGCAACTAATGAAAAACTGTTTTTT
CASSPLQRATNEKLFF
>TRBJ2-5|TRBD2|TRBV7-2|15|-
TGTGCCAGCAGCCCCCCCACTAGCGGCGTGGGGACCCAGTACTTC
CASSPPTSGVGTQYF
>TRBJ2-5|-|TRBV9|14|many
TGTGCCAGCAGCGCGACAGGTCAGGGGGAGACCCAGTACTTC
CASSATGQGETQYF
>TRBJ2-7|TRBD2|TRBV5-1|17|many
TGCGCCAGCAGCTGGGGACTAGTGGGAACTGGGGTCTACGAGCAGTACTTC
CASSWGLVGTGVYEQYF
>TRBJ2-2|-|TRBV7-2|14|-
TGTGCCAGCAGCTTACAGCTCTGGACCGGGGAGCTGTTTTTT
CASSLQLWTGELFF
>TRBJ2-7|-|TRBV2|17|few
TGTGCCAGCAGTGAAGCTCGTACGGCGACAGTTCCCTACGAGCAGTACTTC
CASSEARTATVPYEQYF
>TRBJ1-2|-|TRBV5-1|14|-
TGCGCCAGCAGCTTGCAGGGAGGAATCTATGGCTACACCTTC
CASSLQGGIYGYTF
>TRBJ1-2|-|TRBV27|12|once
TGTGCCAGCAGACGCGGCAACTATGGCTACACCTTC
CASRRGNYGYTF
>TRBJ2-7|-|TRBV29-1|11|-
TGCAGCGTCATACAGGTACCCGAGCAGTACTTC
CSVIQVPEQYF
>TRBJ1-1|-|TRBV19|13|once
TGTGCCAGTAGTCAGGGTTGGAGCACTGAAGCTTTCTTT
CASSQGWSTEAFF
>TRBJ2-7|-|TRBV5-8|12|-
TGTGCCAGCAGCTTGGTCCCAGCCGAGCAGTACTTC
CASSLVPAEQYF
>TRBJ2-7|-|TRBV10-3|12|-
TGTGCCATCAGTTCGGCTGGCTGGGAGCAGTACTTC
CAISSAGWEQYF